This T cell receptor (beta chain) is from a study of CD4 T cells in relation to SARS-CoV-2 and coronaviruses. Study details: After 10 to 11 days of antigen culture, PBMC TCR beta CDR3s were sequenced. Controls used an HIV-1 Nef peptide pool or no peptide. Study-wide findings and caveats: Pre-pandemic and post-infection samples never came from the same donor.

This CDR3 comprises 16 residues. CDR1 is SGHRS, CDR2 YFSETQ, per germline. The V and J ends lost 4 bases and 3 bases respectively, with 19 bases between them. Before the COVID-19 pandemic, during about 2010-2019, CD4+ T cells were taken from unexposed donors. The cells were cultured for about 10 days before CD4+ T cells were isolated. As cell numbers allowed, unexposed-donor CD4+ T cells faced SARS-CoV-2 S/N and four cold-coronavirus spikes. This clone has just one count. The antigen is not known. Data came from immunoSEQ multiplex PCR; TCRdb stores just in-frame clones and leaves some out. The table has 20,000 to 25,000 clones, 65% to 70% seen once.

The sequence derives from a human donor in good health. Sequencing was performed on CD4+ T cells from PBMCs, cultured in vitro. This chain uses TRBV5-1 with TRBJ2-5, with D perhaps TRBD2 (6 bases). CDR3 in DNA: TGCGCCAGCAGCCTGGGATTAGATTGGGGGGAAGAGACCCAGTACTTC. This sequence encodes CASSLGLDWGEETQYF.